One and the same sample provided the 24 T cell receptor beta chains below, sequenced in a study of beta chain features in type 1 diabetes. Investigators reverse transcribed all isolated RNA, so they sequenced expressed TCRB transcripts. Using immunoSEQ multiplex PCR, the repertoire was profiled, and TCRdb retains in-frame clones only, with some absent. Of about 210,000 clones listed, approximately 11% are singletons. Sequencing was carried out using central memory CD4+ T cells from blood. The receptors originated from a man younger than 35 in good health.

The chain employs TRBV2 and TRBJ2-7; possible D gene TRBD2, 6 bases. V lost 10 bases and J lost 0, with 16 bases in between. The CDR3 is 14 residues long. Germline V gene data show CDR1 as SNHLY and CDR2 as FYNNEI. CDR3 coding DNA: TGTGCCACCGCCGGGGGAAGGAGCTCCTACGAGCAGTACTTC. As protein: CATAGGRSSYEQYF.

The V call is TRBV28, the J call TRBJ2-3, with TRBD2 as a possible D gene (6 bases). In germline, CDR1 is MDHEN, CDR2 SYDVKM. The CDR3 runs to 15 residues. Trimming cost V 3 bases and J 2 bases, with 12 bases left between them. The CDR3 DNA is TGTGCCAGCAGTTTTACGGCGGGGTACACAGATACGCAGTATTTT. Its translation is CASSFTAGYTDTQYF.

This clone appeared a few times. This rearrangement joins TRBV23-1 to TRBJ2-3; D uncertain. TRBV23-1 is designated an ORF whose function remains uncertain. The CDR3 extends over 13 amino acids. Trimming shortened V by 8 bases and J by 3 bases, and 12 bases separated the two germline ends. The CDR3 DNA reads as TGCGCCAGCTCACCCAGTGGTACAGATACGCAGTATTTT. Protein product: CASSPSGTDTQYF.

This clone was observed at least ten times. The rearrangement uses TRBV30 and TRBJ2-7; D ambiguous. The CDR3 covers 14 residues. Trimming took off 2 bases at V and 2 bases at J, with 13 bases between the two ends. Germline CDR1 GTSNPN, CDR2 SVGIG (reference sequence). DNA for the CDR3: TGTGCCTGGAGTCCCTCGACGGTTACCTACGAGCAGTACTTC. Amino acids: CAWSPSTVTYEQYF.

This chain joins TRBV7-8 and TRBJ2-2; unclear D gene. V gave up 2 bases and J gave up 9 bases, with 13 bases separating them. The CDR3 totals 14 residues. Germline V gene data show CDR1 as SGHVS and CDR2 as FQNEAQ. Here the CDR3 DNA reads TGTGCCAGCAGCTTAATGGAGAGTTCCAGGGAGCTGTTTTTT. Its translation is CASSLMESSRELFF.

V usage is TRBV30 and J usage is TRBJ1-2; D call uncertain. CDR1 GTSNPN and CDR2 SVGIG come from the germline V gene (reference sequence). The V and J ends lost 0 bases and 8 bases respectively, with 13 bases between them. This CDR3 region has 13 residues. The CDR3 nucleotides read TGTGCCTGGAGTGTATTTAACGAGGGAGGCTACACCTTC. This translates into CAWSVFNEGGYTF.

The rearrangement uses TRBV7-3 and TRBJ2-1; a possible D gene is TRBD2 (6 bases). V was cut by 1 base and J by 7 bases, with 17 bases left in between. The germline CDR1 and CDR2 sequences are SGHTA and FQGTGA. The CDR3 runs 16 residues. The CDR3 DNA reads TGTGCCAGCAGCTTAAATCGACTAGGTGGTTTGAATGAGCAGTTCTTC. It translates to CASSLNRLGGLNEQFF.

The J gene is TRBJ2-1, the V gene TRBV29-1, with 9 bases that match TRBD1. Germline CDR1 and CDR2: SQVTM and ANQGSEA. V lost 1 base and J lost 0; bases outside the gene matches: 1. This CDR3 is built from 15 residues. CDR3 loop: CSVEGDRASYNEQFF. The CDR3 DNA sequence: TGCAGCGTTGAAGGGGACAGGGCCTCCTACAATGAGCAGTTCTTC.

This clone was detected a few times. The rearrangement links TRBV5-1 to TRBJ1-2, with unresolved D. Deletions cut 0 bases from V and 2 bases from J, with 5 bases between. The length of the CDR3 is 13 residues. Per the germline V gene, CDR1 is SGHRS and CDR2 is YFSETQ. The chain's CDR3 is CASSLEGNYGYTF. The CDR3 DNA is TGCGCCAGCAGCTTGGAAGGGAACTATGGCTACACCTTC.

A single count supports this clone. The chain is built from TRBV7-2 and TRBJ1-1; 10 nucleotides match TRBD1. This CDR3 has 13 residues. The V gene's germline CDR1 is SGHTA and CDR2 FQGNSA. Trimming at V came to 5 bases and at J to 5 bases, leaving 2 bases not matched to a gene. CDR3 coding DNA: TGTGCCAGCAGCCGACAGGGGGCAACTGAAGCTTTCTTT. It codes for CASSRQGATEAFF.

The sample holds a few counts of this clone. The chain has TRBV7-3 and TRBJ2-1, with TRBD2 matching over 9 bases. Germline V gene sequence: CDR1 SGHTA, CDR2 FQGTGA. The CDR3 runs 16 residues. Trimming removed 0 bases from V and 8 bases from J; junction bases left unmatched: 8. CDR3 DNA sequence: TGTGCCAGCAGCTTAACGTTACAGCGGGAGGTACATGAGCAGTTCTTC. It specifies CASSLTLQREVHEQFF. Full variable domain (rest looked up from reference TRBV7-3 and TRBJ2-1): GAGVSQTPSNKVTEKGKYVELRCDPISGHTALYWYRQSLGQGPEFLIYFQGTGAADDSGLPNDRFFAVRPEGSVSTLKIQRTERGDSAVYLCASSLTLQREVHEQFFGPGTRLTVL.

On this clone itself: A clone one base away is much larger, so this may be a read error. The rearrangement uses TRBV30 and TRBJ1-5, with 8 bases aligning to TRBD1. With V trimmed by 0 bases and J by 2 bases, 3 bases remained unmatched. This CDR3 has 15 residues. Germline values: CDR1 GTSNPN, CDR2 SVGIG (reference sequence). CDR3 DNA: TGTGCCTGGAGTGTGGACAGGGTGGGCAATCAGCCCCAGCATTTT. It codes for CAWSVDRVGNQPQHF.

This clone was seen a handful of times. CDR3 nucleotides: TGTGCCAGCAGCCAAGTAGCCACCCAAGAGACCCAGTACTTC. Translated, it gives CASSQVATQETQYF. V is TRBV7-9 and J is TRBJ2-5; unclear D gene. V was pared by 5 bases and J by 1 base, with 11 bases between. The CDR3 sequence is 14 residues long. The germline gives CDR1 SEHNR, CDR2 FQNEAQ (reference sequence). The whole variable domain, remainder taken from reference TRBV7-9 and TRBJ2-5, is DTGVSQNPRHKITKRGQNVTFRCDPISEHNRLYWYRQTLGQGPEFLTYFQNEAQLEKSRLLSDRFSAERPKGSFSTLEIQRTEQGDSAMYLCASSQVATQETQYFGPGTRLLVL.

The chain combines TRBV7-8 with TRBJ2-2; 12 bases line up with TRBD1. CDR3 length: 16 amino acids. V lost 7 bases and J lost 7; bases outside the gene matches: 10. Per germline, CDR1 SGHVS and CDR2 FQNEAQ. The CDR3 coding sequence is TGTGCCAGCATAGTCCAGGGACAGGGGGCCGGCGGGGAGCTGTTTTTT. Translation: CASIVQGQGAGGELFF.

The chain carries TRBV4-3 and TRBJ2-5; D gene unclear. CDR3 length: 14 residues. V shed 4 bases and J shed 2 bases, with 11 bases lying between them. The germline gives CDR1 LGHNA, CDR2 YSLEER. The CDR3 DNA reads TGCGCCAGCAGCCTTGACGTAGGACAAGAGACCCAGTACTTC. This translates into CASSLDVGQETQYF.

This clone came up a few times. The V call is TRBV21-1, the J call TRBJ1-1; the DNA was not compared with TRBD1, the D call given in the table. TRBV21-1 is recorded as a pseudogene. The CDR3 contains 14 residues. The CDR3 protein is CASSKGRGNTEAFF. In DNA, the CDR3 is TGTGCCAGCAGCAAAGGTAGGGGGAACACTGAAGCTTTCTTT.

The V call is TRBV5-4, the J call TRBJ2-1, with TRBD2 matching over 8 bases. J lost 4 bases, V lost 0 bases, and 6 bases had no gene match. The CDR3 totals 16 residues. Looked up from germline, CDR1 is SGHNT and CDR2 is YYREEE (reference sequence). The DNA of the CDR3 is TGTGCCAGCAGCTTGGACGGCGGGGGGTATTACAATGAGCAGTTCTTC. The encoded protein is CASSLDGGGYYNEQFF.

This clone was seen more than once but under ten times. The CDR3 loop is CASSQDAERRETQYF. DNA of the CDR3: TGTGCCAGCAGCCAAGACGCGGAACGGCGGGAGACCCAGTACTTC. V usage is TRBV4-2 and J usage is TRBJ2-5, with D unresolved. In germline, CDR1 is LGHNA, CDR2 YNFKEQ. The CDR3 is 15 residues long. V lost 0 bases, J lost 5 bases, and 13 bases lay in between.

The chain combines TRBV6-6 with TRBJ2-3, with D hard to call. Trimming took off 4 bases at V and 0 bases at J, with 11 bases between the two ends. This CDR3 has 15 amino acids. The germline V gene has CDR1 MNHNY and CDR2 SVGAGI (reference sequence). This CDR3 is CASSSLPGSTDTQYF. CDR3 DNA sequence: TGTGCCAGCAGTTCCCTTCCTGGCAGCACAGATACGCAGTATTTT.

CDR3 region: CASSVASSNGNTIYF. In nucleotides, the CDR3 is TGTGCCAGCAGCGTAGCAAGTAGCAACGGAAACACCATATATTTT. The chain carries TRBV9 and TRBJ1-3; D ambiguous. V was trimmed by 0 bases and J by 4 bases, leaving 11 bases between them. This CDR3 comprises 15 residues. CDR1 SGDLS and CDR2 YYNGEE come from the germline V gene.

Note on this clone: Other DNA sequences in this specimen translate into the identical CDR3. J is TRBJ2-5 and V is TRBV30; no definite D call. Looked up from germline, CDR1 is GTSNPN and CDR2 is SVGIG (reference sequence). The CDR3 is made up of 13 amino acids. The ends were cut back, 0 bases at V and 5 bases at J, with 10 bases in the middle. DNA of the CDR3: TGTGCCTGGAGTGTCGGTGGGTGGGAGACCCAGTACTTC. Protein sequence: CAWSVGGWETQYF. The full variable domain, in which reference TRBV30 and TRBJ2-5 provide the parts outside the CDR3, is SQTIHQWPATLVQPVGSPLSLECTVEGTSNPNLYWYRQAAGRGLQLLFYSVGIGQISSEVPQNLSASRPQDRQFILSSKKLLLSDSGFYLCAWSVGGWETQYFGPGTRLLVL.

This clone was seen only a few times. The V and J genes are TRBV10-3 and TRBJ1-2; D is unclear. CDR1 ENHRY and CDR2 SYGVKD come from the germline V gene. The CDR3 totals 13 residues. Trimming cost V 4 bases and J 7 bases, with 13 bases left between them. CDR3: CAISGAAGSGYTF. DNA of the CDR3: TGTGCCATCAGTGGAGCGGCGGGATCTGGCTACACCTTC.

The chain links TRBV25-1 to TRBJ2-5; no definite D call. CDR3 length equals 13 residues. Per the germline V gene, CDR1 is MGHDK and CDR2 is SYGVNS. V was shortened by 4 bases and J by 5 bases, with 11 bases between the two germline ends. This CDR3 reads CASSVPGEETQYF. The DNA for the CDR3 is TGTGCCAGCAGTGTCCCCGGCGAGGAGACCCAGTACTTC.

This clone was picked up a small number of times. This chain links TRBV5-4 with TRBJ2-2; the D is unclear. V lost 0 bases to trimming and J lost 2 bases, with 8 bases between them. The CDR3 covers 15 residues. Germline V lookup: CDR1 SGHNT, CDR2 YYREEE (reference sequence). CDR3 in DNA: TGTGCCAGCAGCTTGGACAGTGCTAACACCGGGGAGCTGTTTTTT. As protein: CASSLDSANTGELFF.